The clone carrying this T cell receptor (beta chain) was recorded a few times. Its antigen is unknown. This sample is drawn from a study of quantifying T cell responses using KT2 cells. Whole-study context: cDNA was made from DNase-treated RNA using alpha and beta constant primers. A predetermined fluorescence threshold ended the second PCR, run as a qPCR.

Between the trimmed V and J ends, which lost 1 base and 5 bases, there was a span of 12 bases. Per the germline V gene, CDR1 is SGHRS and CDR2 is YFSETQ. CDR3 length equals 14 residues. Study conclusions and caveats: The number of KT2 alpha and beta sequences was a linear function of input KT2 cells.

The cDNA 3' end received a ligated oligonucleotide with a UMI. An equimolar mix of RC1.1 and RC1.2 primed the beta chain across TRBC1 and TRBC2. TCR alpha and beta chains were handled separately starting at the second PCR. TCRdb fed the UMI-ligation and nested PCR reads into MiXCR, producing one record per CDR3 protein. The sample shows over 40,000 distinct CDR3 sequences, roughly 11% of them seen only once. KT2 cells were mixed with fixed PBMC numbers at varying ratios. Input material: PBMCs spiked with cells of the T cell clone KT2. The V gene is TRBV5-1, the J gene TRBJ1-1; no clear D. The TCR was taken from a human donor. The CDR3 DNA sequence: TGCGCCAGCAGCTTGAATGTTCCGGAGACTGAAGCTTTCTTT. This codes for CASSLNVPETEAFF.